A selection of T cell receptor beta chains follows, all from one sample in a study of blood T cell repertoires in COVID-19. This table comes from immunoSEQ multiplex PCR, and its TCRdb copy is limited to in-frame clones, with some not included. The sample shows 50,000 to 65,000 clones, 65% to 90% of them seen only once. Sequenced input: peripheral blood. These receptors all come from a man aged 35-49 years with acute or convalescent COVID-19. Both conserved end residues are part of each CDR3. Fields, in order: V gene, J gene, D gene, clone size, CDR3 protein, CDR3 DNA. A D gene is named only where the DNA matches it firmly. Only some rows state a clone size, as once, few, many or a class for expanded clones.

v_call: TRBV24-1; j_call: TRBJ2-1; d_call: NA; clone_size: few; cdr3_aa: CATPRVYNEQFF; cdr3_nt: TGTGCCACCCCCCGGGTGTACAATGAGCAGTTCTTC
v_call: TRBV5-8; j_call: TRBJ2-3; d_call: TRBD1; clone_size: NA; cdr3_aa: CASTYDRVTDTQYF; cdr3_nt: TGTGCCAGCACCTACGACAGGGTGACAGATACGCAGTATTTT
v_call: TRBV5-1; j_call: TRBJ1-6; d_call: NA; clone_size: NA; cdr3_aa: CASRRYGENSPLHF; cdr3_nt: TGCGCCAGCAGAAGATATGGGGAGAATTCACCCCTCCACTTT
v_call: TRBV5-1; j_call: TRBJ2-5; d_call: NA; clone_size: NA; cdr3_aa: CASSRFRVQETQYF; cdr3_nt: TGCGCCAGCAGCCGTTTCAGGGTACAGGAGACCCAGTACTTC
v_call: TRBV5-1; j_call: TRBJ2-2; d_call: TRBD2; clone_size: NA; cdr3_aa: CASRAGLVGTGELFF; cdr3_nt: TGCGCCAGCAGGGCGGGACTAGTAGGCACCGGGGAGCTGTTTTTT
v_call: TRBV6-5; j_call: TRBJ1-5; d_call: NA; clone_size: once; cdr3_aa: CASRVRDNQPQHF; cdr3_nt: TGTGCCAGCAGGGTCAGGGATAATCAGCCCCAGCATTTT
v_call: TRBV10-2; j_call: TRBJ2-7; d_call: TRBD2; clone_size: NA; cdr3_aa: CASTPWRGGGKQYF; cdr3_nt: TGCGCCAGCACCCCGTGGCGGGGGGGTGGAAAGCAGTACTTC
v_call: TRBV6-5; j_call: TRBJ2-2; d_call: TRBD1; clone_size: once; cdr3_aa: CASSPRQGRTGELFF; cdr3_nt: TGTGCCAGCAGTCCCCGACAGGGAAGGACCGGGGAGCTGTTTTTT
v_call: TRBV9; j_call: TRBJ2-7; d_call: TRBD2; clone_size: once; cdr3_aa: CASSAGLAGGLSYEQYF; cdr3_nt: TGTGCCAGCAGCGCGGGACTAGCGGGGGGCCTCTCCTACGAGCAGTACTTC
v_call: TRBV29-1; j_call: TRBJ2-7; d_call: NA; clone_size: NA; cdr3_aa: CSVVSTRSYEQYF; cdr3_nt: TGCAGCGTTGTTTCCACTCGCTCGTACGAGCAGTACTTC
v_call: TRBV7-2; j_call: TRBJ2-1; d_call: TRBD1; clone_size: NA; cdr3_aa: CASSFGQGALSYNEQFF; cdr3_nt: TGTGCCAGCAGCTTCGGACAGGGGGCATTGTCCTACAATGAGCAGTTCTTC
v_call: TRBV5-1; j_call: TRBJ1-1; d_call: TRBD1; clone_size: NA; cdr3_aa: CASSYDGQGPNTEAFF; cdr3_nt: TGCGCCAGCAGCTACGATGGACAGGGGCCGAACACTGAAGCTTTCTTT
v_call: TRBV24-1; j_call: TRBJ1-5; d_call: NA; clone_size: once; cdr3_aa: CATSDYNQPQHF; cdr3_nt: TGTGCCACCAGTGACTACAATCAGCCCCAGCATTTT
v_call: TRBV10-1; j_call: TRBJ1-1; d_call: NA; clone_size: once; cdr3_aa: CASSLKPGWEAFF; cdr3_nt: TGCGCCAGCAGTCTAAAGCCAGGCTGGGAAGCTTTCTTT
v_call: TRBV27; j_call: TRBJ2-7; d_call: NA; clone_size: NA; cdr3_aa: CASSLDSFSPYEQYF; cdr3_nt: TGTGCCAGCTCTTTAGACAGCTTTAGTCCTTACGAGCAGTACTTC
v_call: TRBV3-1/TRBV3-2; j_call: TRBJ1-5; d_call: NA; clone_size: NA; cdr3_aa: CASSPLAGIGQPQHF; cdr3_nt: TGTGCCAGCAGCCCCTTGGCAGGGATCGGTCAGCCCCAGCATTTT
v_call: TRBV21-1; j_call: TRBJ1-5; d_call: NA; clone_size: NA; cdr3_aa: CASSKDRGLVNQPQHF; cdr3_nt: TGTGCCAGCAGCAAGGACAGGGGGCTGGTAAATCAGCCCCAGCATTTT
v_call: TRBV5-4; j_call: TRBJ2-2; d_call: NA; clone_size: NA; cdr3_aa: CASSGTRVGTGELFF; cdr3_nt: TGTGCCAGCAGCGGTACTAGGGTGGGCACCGGGGAGCTGTTTTTT
v_call: TRBV10-3; j_call: TRBJ2-7; d_call: NA; clone_size: NA; cdr3_aa: CAISRGGYEQYF; cdr3_nt: TGTGCCATCAGTAGAGGGGGCTACGAGCAGTACTTC
v_call: TRBV18; j_call: TRBJ2-7; d_call: NA; clone_size: NA; cdr3_aa: CASSRGTEYEQYF; cdr3_nt: TGTGCCAGCTCACGCGGGACGGAATACGAGCAGTACTTC
v_call: TRBV19; j_call: TRBJ2-5; d_call: NA; clone_size: NA; cdr3_aa: CASSPRGSQETQYF; cdr3_nt: TGTGCCAGTAGTCCCCGAGGTAGCCAAGAGACCCAGTACTTC
v_call: TRBV19; j_call: TRBJ1-4; d_call: TRBD1; clone_size: NA; cdr3_aa: CASSDPGQGSNEKLFF; cdr3_nt: TGTGCCAGTAGTGATCCGGGACAGGGCTCTAATGAAAAACTGTTTTTT